A selection of T cell receptor beta chains follows, all from one sample in a study of T cell changes during pregnancy in multiple sclerosis. Method: immunoSEQ multiplex PCR; TCRdb's copy keeps in-frame clones and lacks some. The table shows approximately 45,000 clones, with almost 95% occurring only once. The input for sequencing was CD4+ T cells from peripheral blood mononuclear cells, taken in the second trimester of pregnancy. Source of these receptors: a female donor in good health, enrolled as a control in a pregnancy study. CDR3s include the opening cysteine and the closing phenylalanine or tryptophan. A D gene is named only where the DNA matches it firmly. The listing skips clone size in some rows; elsewhere it reads once, few, many or a size class.

size	D	V	J	CDR3	DNA
-	-	TRBV4-2	TRBJ2-6	CASSQDSLSGANVLTF	TGTGCCAGCAGCCAAGACAGTCTCTCTGGGGCCAACGTCCTGACTTTC
few	-	TRBV7-9	TRBJ1-2	CASSLEGANYGYTF	TGTGCCAGCAGCTTAGAGGGGGCTAACTATGGCTACACCTTC
-	TRBD1	TRBV7-9	TRBJ2-5	CASSLAGQVETQYF	TGTGCCAGCAGCTTAGCGGGACAGGTAGAGACCCAGTACTTC
-	TRBD1	TRBV2	TRBJ2-7	CASRQGQGPTYEQYF	TGTGCCAGCAGACAAGGACAGGGGCCAACCTACGAGCAGTACTTC
-	TRBD1	TRBV5-6	TRBJ2-7	CASSLWTGDEQYF	TGTGCCAGCAGCCTTTGGACAGGCGACGAGCAGTACTTC
-	TRBD1	TRBV2	TRBJ2-7	CASSEALRTGAYEQYF	TGTGCCAGCAGTGAAGCGCTTAGGACAGGGGCCTACGAGCAGTACTTC
-	-	TRBV11-2	TRBJ1-6	CASSLEPTPPLASPLHF	TGTGCCAGCAGCCTGGAGCCCACGCCTCCCTTAGCATCACCCCTCCACTTT
-	TRBD1	TRBV29-1	TRBJ1-2	CSVAGTGGSGYTF	TGCAGCGTTGCCGGGACAGGGGGAAGTGGCTACACCTTC
once	TRBD1	TRBV18	TRBJ1-6	CASSETGTENSPLHF	TGTGCCAGCTCAGAGACCGGGACAGAAAATTCACCCCTCCACTTT
-	TRBD1	TRBV2	TRBJ2-5	CASSEAGRVQGAQYF	TGTGCCAGCAGTGAAGCGGGCCGCGTTCAGGGGGCCCAGTACTTC
once	-	TRBV11-3	TRBJ2-1	CASSLSGSYNEQFF	TGTGCCAGCAGCTTAAGCGGGTCCTACAATGAGCAGTTCTTC
-	TRBD1	TRBV7-2	TRBJ1-1	CASSLGRGPTEAFF	TGTGCCAGCAGCTTAGGCAGGGGGCCCACTGAAGCTTTCTTT
-	TRBD1	TRBV19	TRBJ1-1	CASSLGQGPTEAFF	TGTGCCAGTAGTCTCGGACAGGGTCCAACCGAAGCTTTCTTT
-	TRBD1	TRBV15	TRBJ1-5	CATSRAKGQPELQPQHF	TGTGCCACCAGCAGAGCCAAGGGACAGCCTGAACTTCAGCCCCAGCATTTT
-	TRBD1	TRBV5-1	TRBJ2-6	CASRTPGQLISGANVLTF	TGCGCCAGCAGAACACCGGGACAGTTAATCTCTGGGGCCAACGTCCTGACTTTC
-	-	TRBV6-5	TRBJ2-7	CASSRTATSYEQYF	TGTGCCAGCAGTCGGACAGCTACCTCCTACGAGCAGTACTTC
-	-	TRBV4-3	TRBJ2-5	CASSQVRQSETQYF	TGCGCCAGCAGCCAGGTTCGACAGTCAGAGACCCAGTACTTC
-	TRBD1	TRBV11-2	TRBJ1-4	CASSFGTGMNEKLFF	TGTGCCAGCAGCTTCGGGACAGGGATGAATGAAAAACTGTTTTTT
-	TRBD1	TRBV29-1	TRBJ2-7	CSVNGLEQGNDEQYF	TGCAGCGTGAACGGACTGGAACAGGGGAACGACGAGCAGTACTTC
-	-	TRBV4-1	TRBJ1-1	CASSHPGNTEAFF	TGCGCCAGCAGCCACCCAGGGAACACTGAAGCTTTCTTT
-	TRBD2	TRBV9	TRBJ2-1	CASSVEGLAHEQFF	TGTGCCAGCAGCGTAGAAGGACTAGCTCATGAGCAGTTCTTC
-	-	TRBV5-6	TRBJ1-6	CASSSGGQTLHF	TGTGCCAGCAGCTCTGGGGGACAAACCCTCCACTTT
-	TRBD1	TRBV11-1	TRBJ1-1	CASSRTGSGNTEAFF	TGTGCCAGCAGCCGGACAGGCTCCGGGAACACTGAAGCTTTCTTT
-	-	TRBV18	TRBJ1-5	CASSPDRNQPQHF	TGTGCCAGCTCGCCAGATCGGAATCAGCCCCAGCATTTT
-	TRBD1	TRBV7-9	TRBJ1-4	CASTAQGPTNEKLFF	TGTGCCAGCACCGCACAGGGGCCAACTAATGAAAAACTGTTTTTT